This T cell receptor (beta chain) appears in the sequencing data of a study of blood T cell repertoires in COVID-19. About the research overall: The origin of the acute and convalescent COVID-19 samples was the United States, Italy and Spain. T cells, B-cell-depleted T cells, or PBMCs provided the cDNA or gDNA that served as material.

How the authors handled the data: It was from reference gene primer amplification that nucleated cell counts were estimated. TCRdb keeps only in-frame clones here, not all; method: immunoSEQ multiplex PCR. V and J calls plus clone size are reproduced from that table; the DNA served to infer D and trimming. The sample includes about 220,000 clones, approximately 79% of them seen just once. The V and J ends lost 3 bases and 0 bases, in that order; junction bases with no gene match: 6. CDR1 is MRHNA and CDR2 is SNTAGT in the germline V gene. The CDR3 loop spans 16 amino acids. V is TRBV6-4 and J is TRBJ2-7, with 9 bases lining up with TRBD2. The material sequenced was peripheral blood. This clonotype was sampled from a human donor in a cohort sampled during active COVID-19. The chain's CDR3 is CASSDGLAGPSYEQYF. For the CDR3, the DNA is TGTGCCAGCAGTGATGGGCTAGCGGGACCCTCCTACGAGCAGTACTTC.